The 5 T cell receptor delta chains below come from one sample, sequenced in a study of gamma-delta T cells after stem cell transplantation. TCRdb re-called the RT-PCR reads via CATT. The data hold thousands of delta-chain clones, with roughly 10% observed a single time. The material sequenced was gamma-delta T cells. The receptor source for this set is a human donor. It is not recorded whose cells these are; they may come from a transplant donor.

The V and J genes are TRDV1 and TRDJ1; 13 bases align to TRDD3. Germline CDR1 and CDR2: TSWWSYY and QGS. With V trimmed by 2 bases and J by 10 bases, 25 bases remained unmatched. CDR3 length: 21 residues. The CDR3 reads CALGETFRTSSIILGDTLLIF. CDR3 DNA sequence: TGTGCTCTTGGGGAAACTTTCCGGACTTCCTCCATTATACTGGGGGATACGCTACTCATCTTT.

Details on this clone: This same CDR3 is encoded by further DNA sequences in the sample. The chain combines TRDV2 with TRDJ1; 7 positions match TRDD3. With 0 bases clipped from V and 0 bases from J, the junction kept 27 bases outside the gene matches. This CDR3 is built from 23 residues. Germline V lookup: CDR1 GEAIGNYY, CDR2 EKD. CDR3 sequence: CACDTVSSTGDKRESGYTDKLIF. As DNA, the CDR3 is TGTGCCTGTGACACCGTATCCAGTACTGGGGACAAGAGAGAGAGCGGGTACACCGATAAACTCATCTTT.

This clone is medium-sized by share. A read error is possible here, since a much larger clone lies one base away. This chain links TRDV2 with TRDJ1; tentative D call: TRDD3 (5 bases). There are 18 residues in the CDR3. CDR1 is GEAIGNYY, CDR2 EKD, per germline. Trimming stripped 2 bases from V and 0 bases from J, with 21 bases between. CDR3 region: CACDSVAFGVPDTDKLIF. The CDR3 bases are TGTGCCTGTGACAGCGTAGCTTTTGGGGTACCAGACACCGATAAACTCATCTTT.

This clone is labeled as medium-sized. Other DNA sequences in this sample translate to the same CDR3. This chain connects TRDV2 to TRDJ1; D is ambiguous. Trimming took 0 bases from V and 0 from J, leaving 13 bases between them. Looked up from germline, CDR1 is GEAIGNYY and CDR2 is EKD. The CDR3 sequence is 16 residues long. This CDR3 is CACDTVGGPYTDKLIF. The CDR3 nucleotides are TGTGCCTGTGACACCGTAGGAGGACCGTACACCGATAAACTCATCTTT.

By share, this clone counts as large (0.1 to 1%). The sample carries other DNA sequences with the same CDR3. J is TRDJ3 and V is TRDV2, with TRDD3 matching over 12 bases. V trimming: 0 bases; J trimming: 7 bases; junction bases outside the gene matches: 12. Germline loops: CDR1 GEAIGNYY, CDR2 EKD. This CDR3 contains 20 residues. The CDR3 DNA is TGTGCCTGTGACACCGCAGACCTGGGGGATACGCATAAAGACACCCGACAGATGTTTTTC. Translating gives CACDTADLGDTHKDTRQMFF.